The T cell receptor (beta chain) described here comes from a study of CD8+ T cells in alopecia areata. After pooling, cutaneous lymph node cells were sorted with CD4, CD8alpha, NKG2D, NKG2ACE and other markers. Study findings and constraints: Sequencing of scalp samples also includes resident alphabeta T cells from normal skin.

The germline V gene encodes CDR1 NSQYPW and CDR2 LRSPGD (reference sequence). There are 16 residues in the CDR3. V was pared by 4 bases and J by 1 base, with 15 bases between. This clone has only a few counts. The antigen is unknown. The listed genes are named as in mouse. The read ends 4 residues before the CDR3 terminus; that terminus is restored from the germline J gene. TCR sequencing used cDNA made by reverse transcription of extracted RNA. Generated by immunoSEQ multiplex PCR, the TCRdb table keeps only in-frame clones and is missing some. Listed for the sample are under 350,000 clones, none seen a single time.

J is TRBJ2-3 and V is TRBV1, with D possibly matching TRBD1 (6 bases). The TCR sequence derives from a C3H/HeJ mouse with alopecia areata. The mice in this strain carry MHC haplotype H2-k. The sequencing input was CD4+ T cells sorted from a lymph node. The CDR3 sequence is CTCSEKDRGGAETLYF. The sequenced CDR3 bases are TGCACCTGCAGTGAGAAGGACAGAGGTGGTGCAGAA.